This passage covers 21 T cell receptor beta chains from one sample sequenced in a study of blood T cell repertoires in COVID-19. Profiling relied on immunoSEQ multiplex PCR, and the TCRdb table lists in-frame clones only, not all of them. The table has almost 250,000 clones, around 88% seen once. The material sequenced was peripheral blood. These receptors originate from a woman aged 80 or over with COVID-19, enrolled during active disease.

V usage is TRBV5-5 and J usage is TRBJ1-1; no firm D call. The V gene lost 6 bases and the J gene lost 4 bases, with 10 bases spanning the gap. Germline V gene lookup returns CDR1 SGHKS and CDR2 YYEKEE (reference sequence). The CDR3 is 12 residues long. The CDR3 DNA sequence: TGTGCCAGCACCCTTGTATTCACTGAAGCTTTCTTT. It encodes CASTLVFTEAFF.

The V gene is TRBV6-1, the J gene TRBJ1-1, with unresolved D. Trimming cost V 0 bases and J 10 bases, with 12 bases left between them. The germline V gene encodes CDR1 MNHNS and CDR2 SASEGT. The CDR3 is made up of 13 amino acids. This chain's CDR3 is CASSEAEGVAAFF. Here the CDR3 DNA reads TGTGCCAGCAGTGAAGCGGAGGGAGTGGCAGCTTTCTTT.

The CDR3 spells CASSLQGTSQPQHF. CDR3 DNA: TGTGCCAGCTCATTACAGGGCACCTCTCAGCCCCAGCATTTT. The rearrangement joins TRBV18 to TRBJ1-5; a weak D match, TRBD1 (6 bases). Trimming removed 5 bases at V and 6 bases at J, with 14 bases between. Germline CDR1 is KGHSH and CDR2 is LQKENI. The CDR3 is 14 residues long. The full variable domain, in which reference TRBV18 and TRBJ1-5 provide the parts outside the CDR3, is NAGVMQNPRHLVRRRGQEARLRCSPMKGHSHVYWYRQLPEEGLKFMVYLQKENIIDESGMPKERFSAEFPKEGPSILRIQQVVRGDSAAYFCASSLQGTSQPQHFGDGTRLSIL.

The J gene is TRBJ2-7, the V gene TRBV5-1, with a possible D match to TRBD2 (6 bases). The germline V gene has CDR1 SGHRS and CDR2 YFSETQ. Trimming left V 3 bases short and J 6 bases short, with 13 bases between. The CDR3 extends over 13 amino acids. CDR3 region: CASSSGLKGEQYF. DNA of the CDR3: TGCGCCAGCAGCTCGGGACTTAAGGGCGAGCAGTACTTC.

The rearrangement links TRBV18 to TRBJ1-4, with TRBD1 as a possible D gene (5 bases). CDR1 and CDR2 (germline): KGHSH, LQKENI. The CDR3 totals 14 residues. V was trimmed by 2 bases and J by 8 bases, leaving 12 bases between them. The CDR3 region has the DNA TGTGCCAGCTCACCAGGGGCGGCAGACGAAAAACTGTTTTTT. Residues: CASSPGAADEKLFF.

V and J are TRBV27 and TRBJ1-2; TRBD1 matches 8 bases. V dropped 3 bases and J dropped 8; count of bases not matched to a gene: 5. The CDR3 spans 13 residues. Per the germline V gene, CDR1 is MNHEY and CDR2 is SMNVEV (reference sequence). Here the CDR3 DNA reads TGTGCCAGCAGTTTCTCCACAGGGGGGGGCTACACCTTC. It specifies CASSFSTGGGYTF.

The chain is built from TRBV28 and TRBJ2-2, with D possibly TRBD1 on 6 matching bases. V dropped 7 bases and J dropped 3 bases, with 15 bases sitting between them. Germline lookup yields CDR1 MDHEN and CDR2 SYDVKM. There are 15 residues in the CDR3. The CDR3 DNA reads TGTGCCAGCACCAGACTCAGGGGCGACACCGGGGAGCTGTTTTTT. Its translation: CASTRLRGDTGELFF.

The chain links TRBV28 to TRBJ2-4; D may be TRBD1 (5 bases). Germline CDR1 is MDHEN and CDR2 is SYDVKM. CDR3 length: 15 amino acids. Trimming cost V 7 bases and J 0 bases, with 13 bases left between them. The CDR3 DNA sequence: TGTGCCAGCACCCTTGCGACAGAAGCCAAAAACATTCAGTACTTC. It specifies CASTLATEAKNIQYF. Supplemented by reference TRBV28 and TRBJ2-4, the full variable domain reads DVKVTQSSRYLVKRTGEKVFLECVQDMDHENMFWYRQDPGLGLRLIYFSYDVKMKEKGDIPEGYSVSREKKERFSLILESASTNQTSMYLCASTLATEAKNIQYFGAGTRLSVL.

The rearrangement joins TRBV18 to TRBJ2-5; 7 positions match TRBD1. V lost 1 base and J lost 2; bases outside the gene matches: 4. From germline, CDR1 is KGHSH and CDR2 LQKENI. The CDR3 spans 15 residues. The CDR3: CASSPQPGQQETQYF. DNA of the CDR3: TGTGCCAGCTCACCACAACCGGGACAGCAAGAGACCCAGTACTTC.

This clone was detected only once. The V and J genes are TRBV28 and TRBJ1-5; D possibly corresponds to TRBD1 (5 bases). From germline, CDR1 is MDHEN and CDR2 SYDVKM. V shed 3 bases and J shed 0 bases, with 12 bases lying between them. There are 16 residues in the CDR3. Here the CDR3 DNA reads TGTGCCAGCAGTTTGATATGGACACTTAGCAATCAGCCCCAGCATTTT. Translation gives CASSLIWTLSNQPQHF.

This chain links TRBV18 with TRBJ1-1; perhaps TRBD1 as D (6 bases). The CDR3 covers 12 residues. Germline lookup yields CDR1 KGHSH and CDR2 LQKENI. Trimming removed 3 bases from V and 11 bases from J, with 13 bases in between. In DNA, the CDR3 is TGTGCCAGCTCACCTTCTACAGGGCAGGCTTTCTTT. This codes for CASSPSTGQAFF.

This clone appeared a few times. This chain connects TRBV19 to TRBJ1-6; the D gene is possibly TRBD1 (5 bases). Germline CDR1 LNHDA, CDR2 SQIVND (reference sequence). With 1 base removed from V and 6 bases from J, the gap between germline ends came to 16 bases. The CDR3 runs to 17 residues. Here the CDR3 DNA reads TGTGCCAGTAGTATAGGTGACAGCCAGACGGGTAATTCACCCCTCCACTTT. Translated: CASSIGDSQTGNSPLHF.

The rearrangement links TRBV18 to TRBJ1-1; 7 bases line up with TRBD1. CDR3 length equals 17 residues. Looked up from germline, CDR1 is KGHSH and CDR2 is LQKENI. V dropped 3 bases and J dropped 1; count of bases not matched to a gene: 11. CDR3 coding DNA: TGTGCCAGCTCACCGTTTTCCTTGACAGGGCAGAACACTGAAGCTTTCTTT. Protein sequence: CASSPFSLTGQNTEAFF.

V usage is TRBV7-3 and J usage is TRBJ2-5, with 8 bases fitting TRBD1. The V and J ends lost 5 bases and 4 bases, in that order; junction bases with no gene match: 9. The CDR3 is made up of 15 amino acids. CDR1 is SGHTA and CDR2 is FQGTGA in the germline V gene. CDR3 protein: CASSRFSGGAETQYF. CDR3 bases: TGTGCCAGCAGCCGATTCTCAGGGGGCGCAGAGACCCAGTACTTC.

The chain couples TRBV5-8 to TRBJ1-5, with D hard to call. Germline V lookup: CDR1 SGHTS, CDR2 YDEGEE. This CDR3 has 11 amino acids. Deletions cut 1 base from V and 8 bases from J, with 4 bases between. CDR3 sequence (DNA): TGTGCCAGCAGCTTGCCCGAGCCCCAGCATTTT. It translates to CASSLPEPQHF.

This chain joins TRBV14 and TRBJ1-2; weak D call: TRBD1 (5 bases). The CDR3 is 15 amino acids. The V gene's germline CDR1 is SGHDN and CDR2 FVKESK. The V gene lost 0 bases and the J gene lost 6 bases, with 14 bases spanning the gap. This chain's CDR3 is CASSQDLQSRDGYTF. In DNA, the CDR3 is TGTGCCAGCAGCCAAGATCTTCAGAGCAGGGATGGCTACACCTTC.

This clone has more than one count but fewer than ten. DNA of the CDR3: TGTGCCAGCAGCCTTACAGGGGGCGTCTTCGAAGAGACCCAGTACTTC. Residues: CASSLTGGVFEETQYF. This rearrangement joins TRBV5-6 to TRBJ2-5, with 9 bases aligning to TRBD1. V gave up 4 bases and J gave up 3 bases; unmatched junction bases: 10. The CDR3 sequence is 16 residues long. CDR1 SGHDT and CDR2 YYEEEE come from the germline V gene.

The V and J genes are TRBV5-4 and TRBJ2-7, with 8 bases identical to TRBD2. From germline, CDR1 is SGHNT and CDR2 YYREEE (reference sequence). V dropped 0 bases and J dropped 2; count of bases not matched to a gene: 4. CDR3 size: 15 residues. The CDR3 DNA sequence: TGTGCCAGCAGCTTGGGACTAGCGTTTGCCTACGAGCAGTACTTC. Translating it yields CASSLGLAFAYEQYF.

This clone showed up just once. The V gene is TRBV10-1, the J gene TRBJ1-1; D gene unclear. The CDR3 sequence is 14 residues long. Germline CDR1 and CDR2: WNHNN and SYGVQD (reference sequence). V was pared by 6 bases and J by 5 bases, with 16 bases between. CDR3 in DNA: TGCGCCAGCAGAGATAACGGAGGAGGAACTGAAGCTTTCTTT. Translation: CASRDNGGGTEAFF.

This chain links TRBV6-6 with TRBJ2-7, with a tentative D call TRBD2 (7 bases). This CDR3 has 13 amino acids. Germline lookup yields CDR1 MNHNY and CDR2 SVGAGI (reference sequence). V was pared by 7 bases and J by 13 bases, with 23 bases between. The CDR3: CASTSSGGGRVYF. CDR3 DNA: TGTGCCAGCACGTCGAGCGGAGGGGGGAGGGTTTACTTC.

The chain combines TRBV7-9 with TRBJ1-1; 9 positions match TRBD1. Germline lookup yields CDR1 SEHNR and CDR2 FQNEAQ (reference sequence). The CDR3 has 17 residues. V lost 4 bases to trimming and J lost 4 bases; unmatched junction nucleotides: 13. CDR3 region: CASSSLLGGTGSTEAFF. CDR3 in DNA: TGTGCCAGCAGCTCCCTCCTCGGCGGGACAGGGAGCACTGAAGCTTTCTTT.